This T cell receptor (beta chain) is drawn from a study of cytomegalovirus exposure and HLA in healthy donors. The study ran its PCR with 60 Vbeta and 13 Jbeta primers. TCRdb's copy holds only in-frame clones and misses some; the assay was immunoSEQ multiplex PCR. The sample table includes 150,000 or so clones. This CDR3 has 14 residues. The ends were cut back, 6 bases at V and 0 bases at J, with 12 bases in the middle. The germline CDR1 and CDR2 sequences are MNHNS and SASEGT. The chain employs TRBV6-1 and TRBJ2-7; a weak D match, TRBD1 (6 bases). This TCR was recovered from a woman between 18 and 29 years old in good health and CMV-seronegative. The material sequenced was PBMCs. The CDR3 DNA reads as TGTGCCAGCAGCCGGGACACCAACTCCTACGAGCAGTACTTC. Residues: CASSRDTNSYEQYF.